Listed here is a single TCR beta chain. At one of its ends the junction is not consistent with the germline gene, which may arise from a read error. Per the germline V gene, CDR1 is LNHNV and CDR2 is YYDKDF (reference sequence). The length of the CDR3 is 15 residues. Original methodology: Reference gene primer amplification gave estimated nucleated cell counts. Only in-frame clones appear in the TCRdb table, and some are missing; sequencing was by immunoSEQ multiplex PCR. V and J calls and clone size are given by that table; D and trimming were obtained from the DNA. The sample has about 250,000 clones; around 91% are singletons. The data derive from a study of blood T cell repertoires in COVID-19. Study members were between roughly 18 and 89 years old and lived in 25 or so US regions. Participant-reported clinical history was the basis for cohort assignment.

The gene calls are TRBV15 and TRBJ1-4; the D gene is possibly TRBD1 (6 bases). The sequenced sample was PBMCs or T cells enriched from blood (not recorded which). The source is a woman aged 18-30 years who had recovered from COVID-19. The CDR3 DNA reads TGTGCCACCAGCCGAGACAGGCCCCTTGTCGGAAAACTGTTTTTT. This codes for CATSRDRPLVGKLFF.